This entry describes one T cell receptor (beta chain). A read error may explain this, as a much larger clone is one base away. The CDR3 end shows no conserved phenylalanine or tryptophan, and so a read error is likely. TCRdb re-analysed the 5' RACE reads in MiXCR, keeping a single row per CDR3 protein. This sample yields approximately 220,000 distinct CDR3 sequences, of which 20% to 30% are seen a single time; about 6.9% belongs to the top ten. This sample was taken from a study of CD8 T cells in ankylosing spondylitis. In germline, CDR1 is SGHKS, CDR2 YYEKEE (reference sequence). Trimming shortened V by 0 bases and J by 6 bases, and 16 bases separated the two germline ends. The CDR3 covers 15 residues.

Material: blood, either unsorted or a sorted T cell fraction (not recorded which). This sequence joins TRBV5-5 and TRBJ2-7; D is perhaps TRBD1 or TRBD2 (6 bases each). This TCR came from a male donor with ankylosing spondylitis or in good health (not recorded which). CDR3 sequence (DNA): TGTGCCAGCAGCTTGGGGGGGCCCCGGAGGGGCGAGCAGTACTTA. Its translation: CASSLGGPRRGEQYL.